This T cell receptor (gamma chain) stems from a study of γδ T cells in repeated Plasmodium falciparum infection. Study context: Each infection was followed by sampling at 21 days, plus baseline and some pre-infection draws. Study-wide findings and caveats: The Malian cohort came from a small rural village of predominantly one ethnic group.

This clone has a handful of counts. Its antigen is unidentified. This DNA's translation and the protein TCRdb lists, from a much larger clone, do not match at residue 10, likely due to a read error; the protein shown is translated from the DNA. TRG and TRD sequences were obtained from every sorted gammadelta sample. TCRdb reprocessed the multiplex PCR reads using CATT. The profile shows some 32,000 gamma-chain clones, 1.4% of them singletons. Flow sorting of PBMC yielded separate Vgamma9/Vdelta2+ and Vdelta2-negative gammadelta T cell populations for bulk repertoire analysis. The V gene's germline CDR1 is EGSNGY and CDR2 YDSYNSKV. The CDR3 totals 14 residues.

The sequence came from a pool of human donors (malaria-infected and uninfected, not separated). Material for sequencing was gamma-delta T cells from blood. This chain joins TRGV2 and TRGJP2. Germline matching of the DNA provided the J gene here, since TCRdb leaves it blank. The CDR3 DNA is TGTGCCACCTGGGACGGAAGTAGTGATGGGATCAAGACGTTT. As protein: CATWDGSSDGIKTF.